This T cell receptor beta chain was sequenced during a study of T cell responses to AZD1222 COVID-19 vaccine. Using immunoSEQ multiplex PCR, the repertoire was profiled, and TCRdb retains in-frame clones only, with some absent. This table has fewer than 120,000 clones, 88% appearing once. Study findings and constraints: The study found vaccine-associated CD4 TCRs spanning spike, dominant at 160-218 and 743-854. Reports say nearly half of spike-specific TCRs go after unmutated variant regions. Clonal diversity was possibly underestimated, and the donors were mostly white British, with more females. Of the AZD1222 recipients, only 5 or 6 were seropositive at baseline.

The trim removed 10 bases at V and 6 bases at J, leaving 16 bases unmatched. Germline V gives CDR1 ENHRY, CDR2 SYGVKD. This CDR3 has 16 amino acids. With regard to this clone: Its target is unknown.

The input for sequencing was peripheral blood, taken on day 0 of AZD1222 vaccination. The origin of this receptor is an adult in good health. The genes are TRBV10-3 and TRBJ2-2; 8 bases map to TRBD2. The CDR3 region is CATLNGLAGFAGELFF. The CDR3 DNA reads TGTGCCACCCTAAACGGACTAGCCGGATTTGCCGGGGAGCTGTTTTTT.